The T cell receptor (beta chain) under discussion was sequenced for a study of CD8 T cells in ankylosing spondylitis. Study outcomes and limitations: About eight highly homologous variants made up a TCR beta motif that seemed to typify ankylosing spondylitis blood. In the blood and synovial fluid of reactive arthritis, some motif variants had been previously reported.

The V end was cut by 0 bases, the J end by 4 bases, with 13 bases between. CDR1 SGHRS and CDR2 YFSETQ come from the germline V gene. This CDR3 is built from 15 residues. This clonotype was observed a few times. The antigen is undetermined. 5'-RACE, quantitative and with molecular barcodes, yielded the TCR beta libraries. TCRdb reanalysed the 5' RACE reads using MiXCR and keeps one entry per CDR3 protein. The data contain some 240,000 distinct CDR3 sequences, 20% to 30% of them singletons. Sequencing used blood, either unsorted or a sorted T cell fraction (not recorded which). This chain joins TRBV5-1 and TRBJ2-5; D is perhaps TRBD1 or TRBD2 (5 bases each). The clonotype originates from a male donor with ankylosing spondylitis or in good health (not recorded which). As DNA, the CDR3 is TGCGCCAGCAGCTTGGAATCCCCAGGGAGAGAGACCCAGTACTTC. Translating gives CASSLESPGRETQYF.